This T cell receptor beta chain is drawn from a study of cytomegalovirus exposure and HLA in healthy donors. Trimming left V 7 bases short and J 7 bases short, with 17 bases between. This CDR3 has 14 amino acids. Looked up from germline, CDR1 is LGHNA and CDR2 is YSLEER. The study ran its PCR with 60 Vbeta and 13 Jbeta primers. Produced via immunoSEQ multiplex PCR; TCRdb's table is partial and in-frame only. Seen here are some 150,000 clones, about 80% observed once, and the top ten hold around 3.5%. The genes are TRBV4-3 and TRBJ2-1; D gene ambiguous. This TCR was sampled from a man aged 25-40 years in good health and CMV-seropositive. The sample taken for sequencing was PBMCs. The CDR3 nucleotides read TGCGCCAGCACCAGGAACCTCTTAGTGAATGAGCAGTTCTTC. This codes for CASTRNLLVNEQFF.